These 9 T cell receptor beta chains were sequenced from one sample in a study of T cell repertoires in cytomegalovirus infection. One entry per CDR3 protein results from TCRdb running MiXCR on the reads. The data hold approximately 730,000 distinct CDR3 sequences, with almost 30% observed a single time. For these receptors, no antigen is known. Sequenced here: cultured CD8+ T cells from PBMCs, sampled from culture after CMV antigen stimulation. These receptors originate from a human donor in good health (CMV status not recorded). Some clones in this sample may be carry-over from other donors' samples.

This clonotype came up many times. The CDR3 loop reads CASSGGTGGYRNTEAFF. CDR3 in DNA: TGTGCCAGCAGCGGAGGGACAGGGGGCTATAGGAACACTGAAGCTTTCTTT. V is TRBV7-8 and J is TRBJ1-1; 12 bases fit TRBD1. Germline-derived CDR1 and CDR2 are SGHVS and FQNEAQ. The CDR3 length is 17 residues. V trimming: 5 bases; J trimming: 1 base; junction bases outside the gene matches: 8.

This chain uses TRBV9 with TRBJ2-3, with TRBD1 as a possible D gene (6 bases). The V gene lost 1 base and the J gene lost 5 bases, with 14 bases spanning the gap. The length of the CDR3 is 15 residues. CDR1 and CDR2 (germline): SGDLS, YYNGEE. CDR3 residues: CASSVQVGAEDTQYF. The CDR3 nucleotides are TGTGCCAGCAGCGTACAAGTGGGGGCGGAAGATACGCAGTATTTT.

This clonotype was recorded a few times. J is TRBJ1-1 and V is TRBV29-1; D gene unclear. The V and J ends lost 3 bases and 2 bases respectively, with 7 bases between them. Germline V lookup: CDR1 SQVTM, CDR2 ANQGSEA. This CDR3 has 12 residues. The CDR3 DNA reads as TGCAGCGTTGATATGACCAACACTGAAGCTTTCTTT. Translation: CSVDMTNTEAFF. Supplemented by reference TRBV29-1 and TRBJ1-1, the full variable domain reads SAVISQKPSRDICQRGTSLTIQCQVDSQVTMMFWYRQQPGQSLTLIATANQGSEATYESGFVIDKFPISRPNLTFSTLTVSNMSPEDSSIYLCSVDMTNTEAFFGQGTRLTVV.

This clonotype has only a few counts. The V call is TRBV6-2 or TRBV6-3, the J call TRBJ1-5; D ambiguous. V dropped 3 bases and J dropped 0 bases, with 9 bases sitting between them. Looked up from germline, CDR1 is MNHEY and CDR2 is SVGEGT. The CDR3 contains 15 residues. CDR3 in amino acids: CASSYIGDSNQPQHF. The CDR3 DNA is TGTGCCAGCAGTTATATCGGGGATAGCAATCAGCCCCAGCATTTT.

Many counts were recorded for this clonotype. CDR3 nucleotide sequence: TGTGCCAGCAGTTTGATTAGGGGGCCGGGGAACATTCAGTACTTC. The encoded protein is CASSLIRGPGNIQYF. The chain has TRBV6-1 and TRBJ2-4, with 7 bases fitting TRBD1. The trim removed 5 bases at V and 7 bases at J, leaving 11 bases unmatched. Germline V CDR1 and CDR2: MNHNS, SASEGT. The CDR3 runs 15 residues.

This clonotype has only a few counts. The J gene is TRBJ1-3, the V gene TRBV4-2, with D maybe TRBD1 (5 bases). Germline-derived CDR1 and CDR2 are LGHNA and YNFKEQ. The V gene lost 0 bases and the J gene lost 6 bases, with 18 bases spanning the gap. The CDR3 loop spans 17 amino acids. Here the CDR3 DNA reads TGTGCCAGCAGCCAAGATAGTAATATGGGCAGGGTAAACACCATATATTTT. This gives the protein CASSQDSNMGRVNTIYF.

The gene calls are TRBV13 and TRBJ2-1, with D unresolved. Trimming removed 5 bases at V and 5 bases at J, with 13 bases between. The CDR3 consists of 14 residues. Germline V gene sequence: CDR1 PRHDT, CDR2 FYEKMQ (reference sequence). The CDR3: CASSPYPPDNEQFF. CDR3 nucleotides: TGTGCCAGCAGCCCTTATCCCCCCGACAATGAGCAGTTCTTC.

Comment on this clonotype: The junction differs from germline at one of its ends, possibly a read error. The chain is built from TRBV28 and TRBJ1-2; D uncertain. The germline V gene has CDR1 MDHEN and CDR2 SYDVKM. This CDR3 is 13 amino acids long. The CDR3 DNA sequence: TGCACTCATTCGGCCGGACCTTCGGATGGCTACACCTTC. It specifies CTHSAGPSDGYTF.

The chain carries TRBV12-3 or TRBV12-4 and TRBJ2-1; 10 nucleotides match TRBD2. The V and J ends lost 5 bases and 6 bases, in that order; junction bases with no gene match: 10. The CDR3 is 16 residues long. The CDR3 nucleotides read TGTGCCAGCAGTGCCCCGGGACTAGCGTTGTTCAATGAGCAGTTCTTC. This sequence encodes CASSAPGLALFNEQFF.